This T cell receptor (beta chain) was identified in a study of Graves' ophthalmopathy and Graves' hyperthyroidism. Study-wide results and caveats: Both a roughly 70% sensitivity and an approximately 77% specificity characterized the model's predictions of ophthalmopathy progression.

This clonotype has just a few counts. Its specificity is unknown. TCR beta CDR3 regions were amplified from RNA transcripts. The first-round RT-PCR employed HTBI primers together with the Qiagen OneStep RT-PCR kit. A multiplex PCR was then performed as the second round. MiXCR, applied by TCRdb to the multiplex PCR reads, yields one record per CDR3 protein. The top ten clones hold 4% to 5% of a sample with 580,000 or so distinct CDR3 sequences, about two fifths of them seen once. This CDR3 region has 20 residues. Germline CDR1 and CDR2: MNHEY and SVGAGI. With V trimmed by 6 bases and J by 6 bases, 28 bases remained unmatched.

This chain links TRBV6-5 with TRBJ2-7; 8 nucleotides match TRBD2. The sequence derives from an adult man with Graves' hyperthyroidism. The sample comprised peripheral blood or thyroid tissue (not recorded which). DNA of the CDR3: TGTGCCAGCAGCTCCCCCCGTCCCGGGACTAGTCTGGTCGGATCTGGCGAGCAGTACTTC. Its protein product is CASSSPRPGTSLVGSGEQYF.